The clone carrying this T cell receptor beta chain was counted between two and nine times. Sequencing used immunoSEQ multiplex PCR; TCRdb keeps in-frame clones, though not all of them. The repertoire holds roughly 64,000 clones, with more than 75% as singletons. This sample was included in a study of blood T cell repertoires in COVID-19. Looked up from germline, CDR1 is SGHDT and CDR2 is YYEEEE. This CDR3 has 17 residues. Trimming cost V 3 bases and J 4 bases; bases outside gene matches: 12. This TCR came from a human donor in a cohort sampled during active COVID-19. Specimen: peripheral blood. This chain uses TRBV5-6 with TRBJ2-3; 9 bases match TRBD1. As DNA, the CDR3 is TGTGCCAGCAGCTCCATCCGGGACAGGGTCATCTCAGATACGCAGTATTTT. Amino acid sequence: CASSSIRDRVISDTQYF.